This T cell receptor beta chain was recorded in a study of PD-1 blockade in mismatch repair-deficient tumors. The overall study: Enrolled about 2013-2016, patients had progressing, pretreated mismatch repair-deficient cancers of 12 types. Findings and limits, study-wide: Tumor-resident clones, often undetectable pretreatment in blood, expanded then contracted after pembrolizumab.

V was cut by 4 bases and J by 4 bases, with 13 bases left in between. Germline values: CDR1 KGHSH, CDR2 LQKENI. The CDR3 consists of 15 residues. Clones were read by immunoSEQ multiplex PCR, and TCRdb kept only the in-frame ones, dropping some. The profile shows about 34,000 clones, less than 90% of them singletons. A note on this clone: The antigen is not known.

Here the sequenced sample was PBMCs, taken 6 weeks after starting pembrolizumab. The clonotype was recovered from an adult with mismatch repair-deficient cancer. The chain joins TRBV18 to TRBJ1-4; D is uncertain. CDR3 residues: CASSLIPPGNEKLFF. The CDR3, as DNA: TGTGCCAGCTCACTTATCCCGCCCGGTAATGAAAAACTGTTTTTT.